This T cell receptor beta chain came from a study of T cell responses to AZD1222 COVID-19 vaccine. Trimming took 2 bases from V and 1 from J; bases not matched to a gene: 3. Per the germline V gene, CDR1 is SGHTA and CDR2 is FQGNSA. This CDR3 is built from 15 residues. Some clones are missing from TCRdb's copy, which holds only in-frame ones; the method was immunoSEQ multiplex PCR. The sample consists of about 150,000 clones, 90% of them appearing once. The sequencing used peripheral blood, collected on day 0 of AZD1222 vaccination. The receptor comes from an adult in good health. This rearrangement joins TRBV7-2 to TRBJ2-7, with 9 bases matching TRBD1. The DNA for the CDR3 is TGTGCCAGCAGCTTAACTGGACAGGGGTCCTACGAGCAGTACTTC. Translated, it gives CASSLTGQGSYEQYF. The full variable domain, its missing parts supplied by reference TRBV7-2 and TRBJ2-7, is GAGVSQSPSNKVTEKGKDVELRCDPISGHTALYWYRQSLGQGLEFLIYFQGNSAPDKSGLPSDRFSAERTGGSVSTLTIQRTQQEDSAVYLCASSLTGQGSYEQYFGPGTRLTVT.